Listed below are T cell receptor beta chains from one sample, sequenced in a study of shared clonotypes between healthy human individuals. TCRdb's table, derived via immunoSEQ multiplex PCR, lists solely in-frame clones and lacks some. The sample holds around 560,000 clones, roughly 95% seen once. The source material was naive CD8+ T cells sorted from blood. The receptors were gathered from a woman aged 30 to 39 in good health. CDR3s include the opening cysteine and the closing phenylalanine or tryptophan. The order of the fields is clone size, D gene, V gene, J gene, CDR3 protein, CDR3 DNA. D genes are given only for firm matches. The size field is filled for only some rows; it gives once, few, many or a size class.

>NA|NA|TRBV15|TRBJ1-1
CTTSRSQGWTEAFF
TGTACCACCAGCAGATCTCAAGGGTGGACTGAAGCTTTCTTT
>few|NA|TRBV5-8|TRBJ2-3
CASSFPTRSGTYTQYF
TGTGCCAGCAGCTTCCCGACTCGTAGCGGAACATATACGCAGTATTTT
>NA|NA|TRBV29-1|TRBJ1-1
CSSQWTQNTEAFF
TGCAGCTCACAATGGACGCAGAACACTGAAGCTTTCTTT
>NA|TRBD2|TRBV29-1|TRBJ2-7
CSVEVLADSYEQYF
TGCAGCGTTGAAGTACTAGCGGATTCCTACGAGCAGTACTTC
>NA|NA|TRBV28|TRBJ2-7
CASSLSGLIYEQYF
TGTGCCAGCAGTTTATCAGGATTAATCTACGAGCAGTACTTC
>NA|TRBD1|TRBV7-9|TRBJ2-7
CASSSFGQATYEQYF
TGTGCCAGCAGCTCCTTCGGACAGGCTACCTACGAGCAGTACTTC
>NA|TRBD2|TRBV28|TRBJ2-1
CASSSFWAGGSNSYNEQFF
TGTGCCAGCAGTAGTTTTTGGGCGGGAGGTTCCAACTCCTACAATGAGCAGTTCTTC
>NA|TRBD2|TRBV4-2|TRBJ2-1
CATTGGAKYNEQFF
TGTGCCACAACCGGGGGGGCTAAATACAATGAGCAGTTCTTC
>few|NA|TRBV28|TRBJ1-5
CASILGMGQPQHF
TGTGCCAGCATCCTAGGGATGGGTCAGCCCCAGCATTTT
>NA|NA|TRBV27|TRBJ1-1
CASSFGAGNTEAFF
TGTGCCAGCAGTTTCGGGGCGGGAAACACTGAAGCTTTCTTT
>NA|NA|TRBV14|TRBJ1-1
CASSPYLGDTEAFF
TGTGCCAGCAGCCCATACTTGGGGGACACTGAAGCTTTCTTT
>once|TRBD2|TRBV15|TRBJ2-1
CATSSTALAEVYNEQFF
TGTGCCACCAGCAGCACAGCTCTAGCGGAGGTATACAATGAGCAGTTCTTC
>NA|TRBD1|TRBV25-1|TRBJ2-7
CASSENFGTVFYEQYF
TGTGCCAGCAGTGAAAACTTCGGGACAGTTTTTTACGAGCAGTACTTC
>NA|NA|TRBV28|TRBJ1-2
CASSPGGYDERDTF
TGTGCCAGCAGCCCTGGGGGGTACGATGAGAGGGACACCTTC
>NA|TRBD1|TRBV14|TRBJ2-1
CASSYGQGILHEQFF
TGTGCCAGCAGCTACGGACAGGGGATTCTACATGAGCAGTTCTTC
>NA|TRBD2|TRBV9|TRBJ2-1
CASSGWAGVPNEQFF
TGTGCCAGCAGCGGATGGGCGGGAGTTCCCAATGAGCAGTTCTTC
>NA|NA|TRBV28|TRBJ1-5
CASSLYPDGQAPQHF
TGTGCCAGCAGTTTATACCCGGACGGCCAAGCGCCCCAGCATTTT
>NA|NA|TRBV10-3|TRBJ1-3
CAISGWDLGNTIYF
TGTGCCATCAGTGGCTGGGACCTTGGAAACACCATATATTTT
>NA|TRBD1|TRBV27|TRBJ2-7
CASGSGQGVSYEQYF
TGTGCCAGCGGCTCCGGACAGGGGGTTTCCTACGAGCAGTACTTC
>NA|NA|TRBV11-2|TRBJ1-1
CASSPSRGSGTEAFF
TGTGCCAGCAGCCCCTCTCGGGGAAGTGGCACTGAAGCTTTCTTT
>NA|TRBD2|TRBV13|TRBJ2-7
CASSIGLAFEQYF
TGTGCCAGCAGCATCGGACTAGCGTTCGAGCAGTACTTC
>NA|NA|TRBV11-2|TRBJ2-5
CASSSDFHQETQYF
TGTGCCAGCTCCTCTGATTTTCATCAAGAGACCCAGTACTTC
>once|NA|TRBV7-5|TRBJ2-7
CVRSPGDREIYEQYF
TGTGTCAGAAGCCCGGGGGACCGAGAGATCTACGAGCAGTACTTC
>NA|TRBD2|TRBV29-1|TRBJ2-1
CSVDGLAANEQFF
TGCAGCGTCGATGGACTAGCCGCCAATGAGCAGTTCTTC
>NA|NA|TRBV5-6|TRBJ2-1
CASSLALQGFHNEQFF
TGTGCCAGCAGCTTGGCCCTACAGGGTTTCCACAATGAGCAGTTCTTC
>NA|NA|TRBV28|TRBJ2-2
CASRLQGRGTGELFF
TGTGCCAGCAGGTTACAGGGACGAGGGACCGGGGAGCTGTTTTTT
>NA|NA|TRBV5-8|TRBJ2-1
CASSSPSSSKSYNEQFF
TGTGCCAGCAGTTCCCCCTCATCTAGCAAATCGTACAATGAGCAGTTCTTC
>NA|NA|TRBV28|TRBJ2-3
CASSFSTDTQYF
TGTGCCAGCAGTTTCTCGACAGATACGCAGTATTTT
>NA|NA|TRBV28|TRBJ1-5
CASSGGTLVSSQPQHF
TGTGCCAGCAGTGGGGGGACACTAGTTTCTAGTCAGCCCCAGCATTTT
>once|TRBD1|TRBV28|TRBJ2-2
CASSSLTGSGELFF
TGTGCCAGCAGTTCACTGACAGGGAGCGGGGAGCTGTTTTTT
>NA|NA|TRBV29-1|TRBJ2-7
CSVVCSFDEQYF
TGCAGCGTTGTTTGTAGTTTCGACGAGCAGTACTTC
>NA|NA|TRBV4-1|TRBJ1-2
CASSQVPPSDYYGYTF
TGCGCCAGCAGCCAAGTGCCACCATCGGATTACTATGGCTACACCTTC